Each of the 22 T cell receptor beta chains below was sequenced from the same sample in a study of T cell responses to AZD1222 COVID-19 vaccine. The protocol was immunoSEQ multiplex PCR, while the TCRdb copy is restricted to in-frame clones and leaves out a portion. Seen here are 100,000 to 150,000 clones, 70% to 90% observed once, and the top ten hold approximately 3.4%. The material sequenced was peripheral blood, taken 28 days after the second AZD1222 dose. The receptors were sampled from an adult who received the AZD1222 COVID-19 vaccine.

The V and J genes are TRBV5-1 and TRBJ2-5; D remains ambiguous. The CDR3 totals 15 residues. CDR1 and CDR2 (germline): SGHRS, YFSETQ. Trimming cost V 0 bases and J 1 base, with 10 bases left between them. CDR3 sequence reads: CASSLGGGIQETQYF. Written as DNA, the CDR3 is TGCGCCAGCAGCTTGGGGGGTGGGATCCAAGAGACCCAGTACTTC.

This chain uses TRBV9 with TRBJ1-3; 7 bases fit TRBD1. CDR3 length: 16 residues. With V trimmed by 0 bases and J by 0 bases, 3 bases remained unmatched. CDR1 and CDR2 (germline): SGDLS, YYNGEE. The CDR3 region has the DNA TGTGCCAGCAGCGTAGCGACAGGGAGCTCTGGAAACACCATATATTTT. Protein: CASSVATGSSGNTIYF.

The CDR3 bases are TGTGCCAGCAGCCTCTCCCGGGTCCTAAACACTGAAGCTTTCTTT. Translated: CASSLSRVLNTEAFF. This chain connects TRBV14 to TRBJ1-1; no definite D call. In germline, CDR1 is SGHDN, CDR2 FVKESK. The CDR3 spans 15 residues. V lost 4 bases and J 2 bases, leaving 14 bases between the germline ends. Using reference TRBV14 and TRBJ1-1 for the parts outside the CDR3, the full variable domain is EAGVTQFPSHSVIEKGQTVTLRCDPISGHDNLYWYRRVMGKEIKFLLHFVKESKQDESGMPNNRFLAERTGGTYSTLKVQPAELEDSGVYFCASSLSRVLNTEAFFGQGTRLTVV.

V and J are TRBV7-3 and TRBJ2-7, with D maybe TRBD2 (5 bases). This CDR3 comprises 14 residues. V gave up 2 bases and J gave up 5 bases, with 13 bases separating them. Germline V CDR1 and CDR2: SGHTA, FQGTGA. As DNA, the CDR3 is TGTGCCAGCAGCTTAGAAGCTAGCACCCACGAGCAGTACTTC. Its translation is CASSLEASTHEQYF.

The chain is built from TRBV25-1 and TRBJ1-6; TRBD1 is a possible D gene (6 bases). This CDR3 contains 15 residues. Trimming stripped 6 bases from V and 8 bases from J, with 17 bases between. In germline, CDR1 is MGHDK, CDR2 SYGVNS. The CDR3 here is CASSPWSGADSPLHF. In nucleotides, the CDR3 is TGTGCCAGCAGCCCCTGGTCAGGGGCTGATTCACCCCTCCACTTT.

V usage is TRBV19 and J usage is TRBJ1-3; D call uncertain. V shed 7 bases and J shed 8 bases, with 18 bases lying between them. This CDR3 region has 14 residues. CDR1 and CDR2 from the germline V gene are LNHDA and SQIVND (reference sequence). The CDR3 spells CASIGFGPVDTIYF. The CDR3 DNA sequence: TGTGCCAGTATTGGTTTCGGCCCTGTGGACACCATATATTTT.

The rearrangement links TRBV7-9 to TRBJ1-1; D is unresolved. With 5 bases removed from V and 0 bases from J, the gap between germline ends came to 13 bases. Looked up from germline, CDR1 is SEHNR and CDR2 is FQNEAQ (reference sequence). CDR3 length: 15 amino acids. The CDR3 here is CASSKGGFMNTEAFF. The CDR3 DNA sequence: TGTGCCAGCAGCAAGGGAGGGTTCATGAACACTGAAGCTTTCTTT.

This chain links TRBV7-4 with TRBJ1-6; D is possibly TRBD1 (5 bases). V shed 7 bases and J shed 7 bases, with 20 bases lying between them. This CDR3 comprises 16 residues. CDR1 is SGHVT, CDR2 SQSDAQ, per germline. CDR3 residues: CASTGTSPALNSPLHF. The CDR3 region has the DNA TGTGCCAGCACCGGGACGTCGCCCGCTCTGAATTCACCCCTCCACTTT.

The CDR3 here is CASSRGQASSNYGYTF. Here the CDR3 DNA reads TGTGCCAGCAGCAGGGGACAGGCCTCCTCTAACTATGGCTACACCTTC. The chain couples TRBV11-2 to TRBJ1-2; 8 bases agree with TRBD1. The CDR3 covers 16 residues. Germline V lookup: CDR1 SGHAT, CDR2 FQNNGV. The ends lost 5 bases at V and 0 bases at J; junction bases unmatched: 8.

The rearrangement links TRBV6-2 or TRBV6-3 to TRBJ1-5; no firm D call. V lost 6 bases and J lost 2, with 20 bases in between. The germline V gene has CDR1 MNHEY and CDR2 SVGEGT. CDR3 length: 17 residues. The CDR3 sequence is CASSRGQRARRNQPQHF. The DNA for the CDR3 is TGTGCCAGCAGCCGTGGCCAACGGGCCCGTCGCAATCAGCCCCAGCATTTT.

This chain uses TRBV7-3 with TRBJ2-3; TRBD2 matches 7 bases. Germline-derived CDR1 and CDR2 are SGHTA and FQGTGA. V was clipped by 1 base and J by 6 bases; unmatched bases: 7. This CDR3 region has 15 residues. CDR3 sequence reads: CASSLRAGSSDTQYF. CDR3 nucleotide sequence: TGTGCCAGCAGCTTAAGAGCGGGGAGTTCGGATACGCAGTATTTT. Drawing the rest from reference TRBV7-3 and TRBJ2-3, the complete variable domain is GAGVSQTPSNKVTEKGKYVELRCDPISGHTALYWYRQSLGQGPEFLIYFQGTGAADDSGLPNDRFFAVRPEGSVSTLKIQRTERGDSAVYLCASSLRAGSSDTQYFGPGTRLTVL.

About this clone itself: The same CDR3 arises from other DNA sequences in this sample as well. The rearrangement links TRBV9 to TRBJ2-7; no clear D gene. The CDR3 is 13 residues long. V lost 0 bases, J lost 0 bases, and 4 bases lay in between. Germline lookup yields CDR1 SGDLS and CDR2 YYNGEE. The CDR3 sequence: CASSVVGSYEQYF. The CDR3 bases are TGTGCCAGCAGCGTAGTCGGCTCCTACGAGCAGTACTTC. The entire variable domain, with the rest obtained from reference TRBV9 and TRBJ2-7, is as follows: DSGVTQTPKHLITATGQRVTLRCSPRSGDLSVYWYQQSLDQGLQFLIQYYNGEERAKGNILERFSAQQFPDLHSELNLSSLELGDSALYFCASSVVGSYEQYFGPGTRLTVT.

The chain links TRBV2 to TRBJ1-3; 7 bases align to TRBD1. V was clipped by 4 bases and J by 4 bases; unmatched bases: 7. Germline values: CDR1 SNHLY, CDR2 FYNNEI. The CDR3 consists of 15 residues. DNA of the CDR3: TGTGCCAGCAGTGCCCTAGCAGGGGGAGGAAACACCATATATTTT. This translates into CASSALAGGGNTIYF.

The chain carries TRBV28 and TRBJ1-4, with D possibly matching TRBD1 (5 bases). CDR1 MDHEN and CDR2 SYDVKM come from the germline V gene. This CDR3 region has 16 residues. The V and J ends lost 7 bases and 1 base respectively, with 16 bases between them. CDR3 loop: CASTEGRVLTNEKLFF. For the CDR3, the DNA is TGTGCCAGCACCGAGGGCAGGGTCCTAACTAATGAAAAACTGTTTTTT.

This clone has only one observation. The gene calls are TRBV6-5 and TRBJ2-1; 10 positions agree with TRBD2. Germline V gene sequence: CDR1 MNHEY, CDR2 SVGAGI. There are 14 residues in the CDR3. J was trimmed by 16 bases and V by 4 bases; bases with no gene match: 13. CDR3 in amino acids: CASSLTSGSPDLFF. For the CDR3, the DNA is TGTGCCAGCAGTTTGACTAGCGGGTCCCCCGACCTTTTCTTC.

This clone was seen only a few times. V usage is TRBV19 and J usage is TRBJ1-4; TRBD1 matches 11 bases. The CDR3 sequence is 14 residues long. Germline V gene data show CDR1 as LNHDA and CDR2 as SQIVND (reference sequence). J gave up 8 bases and V 7 bases, and 6 bases lay outside the gene matches. The CDR3 sequence: CASNYGTGGEKLFF. CDR3 in DNA: TGTGCCAGTAATTACGGGACAGGGGGAGAAAAACTGTTTTTT.

The genes are TRBV29-1 and TRBJ2-1; D gene ambiguous. Deletions cut 4 bases from V and 0 bases from J, with 7 bases between. CDR3 length equals 13 residues. CDR1 is SQVTM and CDR2 is ANQGSEA in the germline V gene. This CDR3 is CSVAKSSYNEQFF. In DNA, the CDR3 is TGCAGCGTTGCCAAGAGCTCCTACAATGAGCAGTTCTTC.

The chain uses TRBV15 and TRBJ1-2; D remains unclear. This CDR3 comprises 13 residues. CDR1 LNHNV and CDR2 YYDKDF come from the germline V gene (reference sequence). V lost 4 bases and J lost 5, with 11 bases in between. The CDR3 bases are TGTGCCACCAGCATCAGAGTGGAGTATGGCTACACCTTC. It is translated as CATSIRVEYGYTF.

This clone was seen only a few times. The chain recombines TRBV29-1 with TRBJ1-2; tentatively, D is TRBD1 (5 bases). V was trimmed by 5 bases and J by 3 bases, leaving 13 bases between them. In germline, CDR1 is SQVTM, CDR2 ANQGSEA. The CDR3 extends over 13 amino acids. The CDR3 DNA reads as TGCAGCGTTTATCCAATGACAGACTATGGCTACACCTTC. This gives the protein CSVYPMTDYGYTF.

This chain joins TRBV15 and TRBJ1-6, with D unresolved. Germline loops: CDR1 LNHNV, CDR2 YYDKDF (reference sequence). This CDR3 contains 14 residues. V lost 1 base and J lost 6, with 7 bases in between. The CDR3 spells CATSRALLNSPLHF. The CDR3 nucleotides read TGTGCCACCAGCAGAGCTCTGCTTAATTCACCCCTCCACTTT.

The V call is TRBV28, the J call TRBJ2-7; the D gene could be TRBD1 or TRBD2 (5 bases each). The germline V gene has CDR1 MDHEN and CDR2 SYDVKM. V was shortened by 6 bases and J by 2 bases, with 17 bases between the two germline ends. This CDR3 comprises 15 residues. The CDR3 sequence is CASSPLEGRTYEQYF. In DNA form, the CDR3 reads TGTGCCAGCAGCCCCCTCGAGGGGCGAACCTACGAGCAGTACTTC.

The rearrangement uses TRBV19 and TRBJ2-7; the D is unclear. Looked up from germline, CDR1 is LNHDA and CDR2 is SQIVND (reference sequence). The V end was cut by 2 bases, the J end by 0 bases, with 11 bases between. The CDR3 contains 15 residues. The CDR3: CASSISLGDSYEQYF. The CDR3 nucleotides are TGTGCCAGTAGTATATCCTTGGGTGACTCCTACGAGCAGTACTTC.